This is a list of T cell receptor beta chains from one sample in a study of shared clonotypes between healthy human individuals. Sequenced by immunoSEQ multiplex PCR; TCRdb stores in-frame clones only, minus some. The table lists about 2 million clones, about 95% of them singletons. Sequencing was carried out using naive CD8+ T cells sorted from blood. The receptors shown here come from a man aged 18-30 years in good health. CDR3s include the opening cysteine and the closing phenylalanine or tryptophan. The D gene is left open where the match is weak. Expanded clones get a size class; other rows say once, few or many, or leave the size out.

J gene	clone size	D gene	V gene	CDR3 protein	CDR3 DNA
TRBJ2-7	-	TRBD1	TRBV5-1	CASSYFTGQFPEQYF	TGCGCCAGCAGCTATTTTACGGGACAGTTCCCGGAGCAGTACTTC
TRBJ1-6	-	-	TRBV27	CASSLAQSSYNSPLHF	TGTGCCAGCAGTTTAGCCCAGAGCTCCTATAATTCACCCCTCCACTTT
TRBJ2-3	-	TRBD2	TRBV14	CASSQEFGRSSGGEDTQYF	TGTGCCAGCAGCCAAGAATTTGGAAGGAGTAGCGGGGGGGAAGATACGCAGTATTTT
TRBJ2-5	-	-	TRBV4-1	CASSQEEGPKTQYF	TGCGCCAGCAGCCAAGAGGAGGGCCCAAAGACCCAGTACTTC
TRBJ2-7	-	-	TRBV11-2	CASSVHSTDEQYF	TGTGCCAGCAGCGTACATTCAACAGACGAGCAGTACTTC
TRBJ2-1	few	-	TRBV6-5	CASSYSSGTYNEQFF	TGTGCCAGCAGTTACTCGTCAGGGACCTACAATGAGCAGTTCTTC
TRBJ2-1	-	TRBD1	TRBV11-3	CASSFATGANEQFF	TGTGCCAGCAGCTTCGCTACAGGGGCCAATGAGCAGTTCTTC
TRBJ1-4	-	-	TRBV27	CASSPLRQEEKLFF	TGTGCCAGCAGCCCCCTCCGGCAGGAGGAAAAACTGTTTTTT
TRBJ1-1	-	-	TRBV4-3	CASSQRPGGFGEAFF	TGCGCCAGCAGCCAAAGGCCCGGTGGCTTTGGAGAAGCTTTCTTT
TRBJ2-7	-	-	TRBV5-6	CASSLAADTGFYEQYF	TGTGCCAGCAGCTTGGCGGCGGACACCGGATTCTACGAGCAGTACTTC
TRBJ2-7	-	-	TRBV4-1	CASSQERHFYEQYF	TGCGCCAGCAGCCAAGAGCGACACTTCTACGAGCAGTACTTC
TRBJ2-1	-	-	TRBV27	CASSLSGYFSYNEQFF	TGTGCCAGCAGTTTATCGGGATATTTCTCCTACAATGAGCAGTTCTTC
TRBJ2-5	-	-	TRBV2	CASSEGGETQYF	TGTGCCAGCAGTGAAGGCGGGGAGACCCAGTACTTC
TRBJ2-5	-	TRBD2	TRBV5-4	CASSLETSVQETQYF	TGTGCCAGCAGCTTGGAAACTAGCGTTCAAGAGACCCAGTACTTC
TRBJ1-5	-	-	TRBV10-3	CAISPTISNQPQHF	TGTGCCATCAGTCCAACTATCTCTAATCAGCCCCAGCATTTT
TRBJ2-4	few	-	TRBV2	CASSEAEDIQYF	TGTGCCAGCAGTGAGGCAGAAGACATTCAGTACTTC
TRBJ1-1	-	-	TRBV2	CASSVSQGRENTEAFF	TGTGCCAGCAGTGTATCCCAGGGTAGGGAGAACACTGAAGCTTTCTTT
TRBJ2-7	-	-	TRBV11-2	CASSLTSSYEQYF	TGTGCCAGCAGCTTAACTAGCTCCTACGAGCAGTACTTC
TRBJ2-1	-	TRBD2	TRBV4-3	CASSQGPSGGNEQFF	TGCGCCAGCAGCCAGGGCCCTAGCGGGGGGAATGAGCAGTTCTTC
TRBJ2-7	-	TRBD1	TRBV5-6	CASSLTGQAYEQYF	TGTGCCAGCAGCTTGACGGGACAGGCCTACGAGCAGTACTTC
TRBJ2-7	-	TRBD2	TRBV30	CAWTGPRSSGNEQYF	TGTGCCTGGACAGGGCCTCGGTCTAGCGGCAACGAGCAGTACTTC
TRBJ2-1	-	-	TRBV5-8	CASSLGLPAWNEQFF	TGTGCCAGCAGCTTAGGTCTCCCCGCTTGGAATGAGCAGTTCTTC
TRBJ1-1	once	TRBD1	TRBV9	CASSESGTGETEAFF	TGTGCCAGCAGCGAATCCGGGACAGGGGAGACTGAAGCTTTCTTT
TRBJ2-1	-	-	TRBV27	CASSLVRSNYNEQFF	TGTGCCAGCAGTTTAGTGCGGAGCAATTACAATGAGCAGTTCTTC
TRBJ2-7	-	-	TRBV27	CASSSRNRELLYEQYF	TGTGCCAGCAGTTCGCGCAACAGGGAACTACTCTACGAGCAGTACTTC
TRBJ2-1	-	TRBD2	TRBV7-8	CASSLGLAGGPIYNEQFF	TGTGCCAGCAGCTTAGGCCTCGCGGGAGGGCCGATTTACAATGAGCAGTTCTTC
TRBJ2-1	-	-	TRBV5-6	CASSLGGQQFF	TGTGCCAGCAGCTTGGGAGGGCAACAGTTCTTC
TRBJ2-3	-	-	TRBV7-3	CASSSGTDTQYF	TGTGCCAGCAGCTCCGGAACAGATACGCAGTATTTT
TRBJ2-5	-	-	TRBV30	CAWSVQTQYF	TGTGCCTGGAGTGTACAGACCCAGTACTTC
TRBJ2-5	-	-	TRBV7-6	CASSPLEETQYF	TGTGCCAGCAGCCCCTTGGAGGAGACCCAGTACTTC
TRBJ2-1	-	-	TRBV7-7	CASSLGPGANNEQFF	TGTGCTAGCAGCTTAGGCCCCGGGGCAAACAATGAGCAGTTCTTC
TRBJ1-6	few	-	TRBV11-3	CARYRAHNSPLHF	TGTGCCAGATACAGGGCCCATAATTCACCCCTCCACTTT
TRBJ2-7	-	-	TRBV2	CAMLFGGEQYF	TGTGCCATGCTTTTCGGGGGCGAGCAGTACTTC
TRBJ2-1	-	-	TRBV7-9	CASSLVGGRYNEQFF	TGTGCCAGCAGCTTAGTGGGGGGGCGATACAATGAGCAGTTCTTC
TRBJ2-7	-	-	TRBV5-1	CASSFGISYEQYF	TGCGCCAGCAGCTTTGGCATCTCCTACGAGCAGTACTTC
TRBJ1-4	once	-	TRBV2	CANAVTTNEKLFF	TGTGCCAATGCGGTCACAACTAATGAAAAACTGTTTTTT
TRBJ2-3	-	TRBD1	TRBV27	CASSRTGGAFLDTQYF	TGTGCCAGCAGTCGGACAGGGGGCGCTTTTCTAGATACGCAGTATTTT
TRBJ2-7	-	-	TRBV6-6	CASSPGRDEQYF	TGTGCCAGCAGCCCCGGTAGGGACGAGCAGTACTTC
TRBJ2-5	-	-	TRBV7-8	CASSLQLERETQYF	TGTGCCAGCAGCTTACAACTAGAGAGAGAGACCCAGTACTTC
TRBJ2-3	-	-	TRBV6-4	CASSALAGDTQYF	TGTGCCAGCAGTGCACTCGCGGGAGATACGCAGTATTTT
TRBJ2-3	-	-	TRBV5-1	CASSLGPWDADTQYF	TGCGCCAGCAGCCTGGGACCTTGGGACGCAGATACGCAGTATTTT
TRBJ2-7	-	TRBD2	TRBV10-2	CASSLAGAFGYEQYF	TGCGCCAGCAGTCTAGCGGGGGCGTTCGGGTACGAGCAGTACTTC